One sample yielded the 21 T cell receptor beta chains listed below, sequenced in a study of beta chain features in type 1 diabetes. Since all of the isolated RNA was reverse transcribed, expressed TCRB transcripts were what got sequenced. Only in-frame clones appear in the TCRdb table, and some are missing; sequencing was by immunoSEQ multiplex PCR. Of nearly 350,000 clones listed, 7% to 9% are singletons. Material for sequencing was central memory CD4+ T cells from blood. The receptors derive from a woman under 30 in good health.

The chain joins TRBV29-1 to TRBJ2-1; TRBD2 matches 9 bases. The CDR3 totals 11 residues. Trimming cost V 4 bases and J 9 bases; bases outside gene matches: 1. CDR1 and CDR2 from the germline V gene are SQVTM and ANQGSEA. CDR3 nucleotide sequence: TGCAGCGTTGGCGGGAGGGGTGAGCAGTTCTTC. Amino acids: CSVGGRGEQFF.

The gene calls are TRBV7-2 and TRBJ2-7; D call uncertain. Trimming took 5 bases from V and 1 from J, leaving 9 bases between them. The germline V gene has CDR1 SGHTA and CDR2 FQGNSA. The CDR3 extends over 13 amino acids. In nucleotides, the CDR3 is TGTGCCAGCAGCCGAGGACGGTCCTACGAGCAGTACTTC. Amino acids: CASSRGRSYEQYF.

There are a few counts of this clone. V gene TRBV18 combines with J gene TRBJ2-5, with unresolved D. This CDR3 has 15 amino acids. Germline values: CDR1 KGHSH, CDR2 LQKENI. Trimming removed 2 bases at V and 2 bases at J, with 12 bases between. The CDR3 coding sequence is TGTGCCAGCTCACCAAATGGCGGACGGCAAGAGACCCAGTACTTC. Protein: CASSPNGGRQETQYF.

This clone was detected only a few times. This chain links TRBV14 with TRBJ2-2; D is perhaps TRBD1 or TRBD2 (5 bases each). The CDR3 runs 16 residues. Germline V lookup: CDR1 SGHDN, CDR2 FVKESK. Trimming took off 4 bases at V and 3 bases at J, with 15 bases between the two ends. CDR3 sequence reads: CASSPRVGAYTGELFF. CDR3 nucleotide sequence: TGTGCCAGCAGCCCCCGAGTCGGGGCGTACACCGGGGAGCTGTTTTTT. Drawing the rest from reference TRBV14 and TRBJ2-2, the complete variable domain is EAGVTQFPSHSVIEKGQTVTLRCDPISGHDNLYWYRRVMGKEIKFLLHFVKESKQDESGMPNNRFLAERTGGTYSTLKVQPAELEDSGVYFCASSPRVGAYTGELFFGEGSRLTVL.

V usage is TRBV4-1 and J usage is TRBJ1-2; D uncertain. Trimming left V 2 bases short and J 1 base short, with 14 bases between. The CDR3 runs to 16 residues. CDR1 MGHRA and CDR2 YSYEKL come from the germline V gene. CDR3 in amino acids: CASSQNLASYNYGYTF. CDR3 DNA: TGCGCCAGCAGCCAAAACCTCGCCAGCTATAACTATGGCTACACCTTC.

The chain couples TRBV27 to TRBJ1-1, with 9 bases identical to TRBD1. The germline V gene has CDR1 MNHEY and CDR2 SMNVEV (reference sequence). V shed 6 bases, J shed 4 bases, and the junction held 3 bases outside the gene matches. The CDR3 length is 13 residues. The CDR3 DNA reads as TGTGCCAGCAGGTCACAGGGGGCCACTGAAGCTTTCTTT. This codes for CASRSQGATEAFF.

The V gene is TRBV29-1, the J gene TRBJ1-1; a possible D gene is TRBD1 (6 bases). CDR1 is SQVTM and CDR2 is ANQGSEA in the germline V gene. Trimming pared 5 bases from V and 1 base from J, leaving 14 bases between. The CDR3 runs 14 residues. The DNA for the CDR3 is TGCAGCGTTCGTAAGGGGGGTACGAACACTGAAGCTTTCTTT. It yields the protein CSVRKGGTNTEAFF. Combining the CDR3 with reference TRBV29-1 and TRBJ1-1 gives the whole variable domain SAVISQKPSRDICQRGTSLTIQCQVDSQVTMMFWYRQQPGQSLTLIATANQGSEATYESGFVIDKFPISRPNLTFSTLTVSNMSPEDSSIYLCSVRKGGTNTEAFFGQGTRLTVV.

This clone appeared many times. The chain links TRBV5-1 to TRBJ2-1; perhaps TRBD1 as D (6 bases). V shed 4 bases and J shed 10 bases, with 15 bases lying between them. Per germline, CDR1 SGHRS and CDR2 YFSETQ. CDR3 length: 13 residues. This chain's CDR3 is CASSPLGGEEQFF. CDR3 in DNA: TGCGCCAGCAGCCCCCTAGGGGGAGAGGAGCAGTTCTTC.

CDR3 loop: CASSPGTSTSSGANVLTF. The CDR3 bases are TGTGCCAGCAGCCCCGGGACTAGCACCTCCTCTGGGGCCAACGTCCTGACTTTC. The rearrangement uses TRBV5-4 and TRBJ2-6; 9 bases agree with TRBD2. The length of the CDR3 is 18 residues. V dropped 4 bases and J dropped 0; count of bases not matched to a gene: 8. Germline V gene sequence: CDR1 SGHNT, CDR2 YYREEE (reference sequence). Supplemented by reference TRBV5-4 and TRBJ2-6, the full variable domain reads ETGVTQSPTHLIKTRGQQVTLRCSSQSGHNTVSWYQQALGQGPQFIFQYYREEENGRGNFPPRFSGLQFPNYSSELNVNALELDDSALYLCASSPGTSTSSGANVLTFGAGSRLTVL.

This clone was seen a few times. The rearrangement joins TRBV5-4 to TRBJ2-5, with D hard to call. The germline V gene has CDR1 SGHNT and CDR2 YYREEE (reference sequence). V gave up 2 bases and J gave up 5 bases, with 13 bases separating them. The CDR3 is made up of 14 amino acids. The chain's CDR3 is CASSLVAAAETQYF. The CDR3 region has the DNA TGTGCCAGCAGCTTAGTAGCAGCCGCGGAGACCCAGTACTTC.

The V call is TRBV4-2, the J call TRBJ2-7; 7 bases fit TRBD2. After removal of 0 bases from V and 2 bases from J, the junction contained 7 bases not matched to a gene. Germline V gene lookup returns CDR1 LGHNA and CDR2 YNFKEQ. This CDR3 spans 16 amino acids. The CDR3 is CASSQDSLADAYEQYF. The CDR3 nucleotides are TGTGCCAGCAGCCAAGATAGCCTAGCGGATGCCTACGAGCAGTACTTC.

CDR3 DNA: TGTGCCAGCAGCTCCTACCAGACAGCTACCGCGGAAAAACTGTTTTTT. This encodes CASSSYQTATAEKLFF. The genes are TRBV7-9 and TRBJ1-4; a weak D match, TRBD1 (5 bases). This CDR3 comprises 16 residues. CDR1 is SEHNR and CDR2 is FQNEAQ in the germline V gene (reference sequence). V shed 4 bases and J shed 8 bases, with 20 bases lying between them.

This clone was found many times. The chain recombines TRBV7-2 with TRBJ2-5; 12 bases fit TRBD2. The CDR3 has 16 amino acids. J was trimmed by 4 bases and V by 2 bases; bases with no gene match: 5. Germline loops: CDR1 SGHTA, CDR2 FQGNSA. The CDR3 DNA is TGTGCCAGCAGCTTATTAGGACTAGCGGGAACAGAGACCCAGTACTTC. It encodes CASSLLGLAGTETQYF.

CDR3 nucleotides: TGTGCCAGCACCCAAGATTCTCCCACGACCCCCGGCTACAATGAGCAGTTCTTC. Its translation: CASTQDSPTTPGYNEQFF. The V gene is TRBV11-2, the J gene TRBJ2-1; D unresolved. The V and J ends lost 7 bases and 3 bases respectively, with 25 bases between them. The CDR3 length is 18 residues. Germline CDR1 SGHAT, CDR2 FQNNGV.

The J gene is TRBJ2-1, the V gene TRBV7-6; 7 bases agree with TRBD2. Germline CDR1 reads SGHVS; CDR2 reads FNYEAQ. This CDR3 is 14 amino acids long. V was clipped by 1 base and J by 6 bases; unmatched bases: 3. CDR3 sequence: CASSLVLASNEQFF. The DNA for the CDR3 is TGTGCCAGCAGCTTAGTACTAGCGTCCAATGAGCAGTTCTTC. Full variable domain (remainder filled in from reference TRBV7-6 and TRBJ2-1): GAGVSQSPRYKVTKRGQDVALRCDPISGHVSLYWYRQALGQGPEFLTYFNYEAQQDKSGLPNDRFSAERPEGSISTLTIQRTEQRDSAMYRCASSLVLASNEQFFGPGTRLTVL.

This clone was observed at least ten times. The CDR3 coding sequence is TGTGCCAGCAGTGAGCTCCGGGACAGGGGGCCCTCTAGGTACAATGAGCAGTTCTTC. It specifies CASSELRDRGPSRYNEQFF. The genes are TRBV9 and TRBJ2-1; 12 nucleotides align to TRBD1. The trim removed 5 bases at V and 4 bases at J, leaving 16 bases unmatched. CDR3 length: 19 residues. Per germline, CDR1 SGDLS and CDR2 YYNGEE.

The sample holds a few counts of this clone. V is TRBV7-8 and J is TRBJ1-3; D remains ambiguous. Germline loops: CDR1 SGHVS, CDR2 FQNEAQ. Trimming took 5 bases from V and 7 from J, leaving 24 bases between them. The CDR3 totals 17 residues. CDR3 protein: CASSAHPLGASGNTIYF. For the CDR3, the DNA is TGTGCCAGCAGCGCTCACCCCTTGGGAGCTAGTGGGAACACCATATATTTT.

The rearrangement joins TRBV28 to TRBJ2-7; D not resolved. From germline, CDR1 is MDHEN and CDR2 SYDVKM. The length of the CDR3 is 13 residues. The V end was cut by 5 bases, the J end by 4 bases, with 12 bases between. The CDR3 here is CASSLSPVYEQYF. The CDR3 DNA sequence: TGTGCCAGCAGTCTTTCACCGGTTTACGAGCAGTACTTC.

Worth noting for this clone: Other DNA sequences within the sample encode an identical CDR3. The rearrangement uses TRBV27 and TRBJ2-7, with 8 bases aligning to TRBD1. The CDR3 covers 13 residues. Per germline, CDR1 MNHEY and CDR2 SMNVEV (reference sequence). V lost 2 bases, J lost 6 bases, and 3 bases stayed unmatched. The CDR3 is CASSLQGAVEQYF. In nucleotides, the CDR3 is TGTGCCAGCAGTTTACAGGGGGCGGTCGAGCAGTACTTC.

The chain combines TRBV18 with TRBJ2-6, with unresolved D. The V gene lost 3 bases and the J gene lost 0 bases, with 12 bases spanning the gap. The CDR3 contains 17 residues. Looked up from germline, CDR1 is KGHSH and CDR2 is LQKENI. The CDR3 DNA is TGTGCCAGCTCACCCCCCGGCCTAAGCTCTGGGGCCAACGTCCTGACTTTC. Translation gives CASSPPGLSSGANVLTF.

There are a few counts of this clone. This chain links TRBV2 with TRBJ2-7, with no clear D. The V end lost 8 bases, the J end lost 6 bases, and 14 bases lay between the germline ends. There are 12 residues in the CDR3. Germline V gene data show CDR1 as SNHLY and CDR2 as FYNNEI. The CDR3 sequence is CASGLGMGEQYF. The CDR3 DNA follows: TGTGCCAGCGGGCTGGGGATGGGCGAGCAGTACTTC.